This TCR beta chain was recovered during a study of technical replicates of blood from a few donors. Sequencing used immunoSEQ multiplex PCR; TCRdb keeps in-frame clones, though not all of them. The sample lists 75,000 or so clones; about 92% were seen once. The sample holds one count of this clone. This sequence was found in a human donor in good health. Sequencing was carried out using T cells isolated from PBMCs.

The CDR3 nucleotides are TGTGCCAGCAGTTTGGGGCGGGAGGTCGGGGAGCAGTACTTC. This encodes CASSLGREVGEQYF. The V and J genes are TRBV28 and TRBJ2-7; TRBD2 matches at 8 bases. V was clipped by 3 bases and J by 7 bases; unmatched bases: 8. Germline values: CDR1 MDHEN, CDR2 SYDVKM. The CDR3 contains 14 residues.